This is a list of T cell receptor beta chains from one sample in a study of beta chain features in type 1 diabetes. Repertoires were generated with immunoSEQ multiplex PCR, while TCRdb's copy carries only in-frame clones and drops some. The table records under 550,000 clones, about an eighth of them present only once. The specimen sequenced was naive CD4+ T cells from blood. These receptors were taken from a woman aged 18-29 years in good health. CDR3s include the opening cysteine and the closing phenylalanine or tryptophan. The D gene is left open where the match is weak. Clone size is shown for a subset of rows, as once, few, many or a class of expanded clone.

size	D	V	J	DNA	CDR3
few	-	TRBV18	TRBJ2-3	TGTGCCAGCTCACCTCGGTTGGTGGGCACAGATACGCAGTATTTT	CASSPRLVGTDTQYF
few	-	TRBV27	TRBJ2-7	TGTGCCACCCGGGGGATCCTAGCCTCCTACGAGCAGTACTTC	CATRGILASYEQYF
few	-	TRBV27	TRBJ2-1	TGTGCCAGTTCCTACGACAATGAGCAGTTCTTC	CASSYDNEQFF
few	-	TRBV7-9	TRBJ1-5	TGTGCCAGCAGCGTTGGTAGGGGCAGCAATCAGCCCCAGCATTTT	CASSVGRGSNQPQHF
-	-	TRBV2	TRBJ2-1	TGTGCCAGCAGTACTAGCCTTAGTAATGATGAGCAGTTCTTC	CASSTSLSNDEQFF
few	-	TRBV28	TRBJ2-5	TGTGCCAGCAGTACTCACGGGACTGCCCAAGAGACCCAGTACTTC	CASSTHGTAQETQYF
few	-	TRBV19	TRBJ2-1	TGTGCCAGTAGTATCAGCGGTCCGAGCTCCTACAATGAGCAGTTCTTC	CASSISGPSSYNEQFF
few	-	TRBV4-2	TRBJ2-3	TGTGCCAGCAGCCAAGATAGGATGGGCTCGACAGATACGCAGTATTTT	CASSQDRMGSTDTQYF
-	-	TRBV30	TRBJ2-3	TGTGCCTGGAGTGTAATTGATGGAGGACCGCAGAATTTT	CAWSVIDGGPQNF
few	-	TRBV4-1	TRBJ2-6	TGCGCCAGCAGCATGGGTGGGGCCAACGTCCTGACTTTC	CASSMGGANVLTF
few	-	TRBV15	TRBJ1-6	TGTGCCACCAGCAGAGATGGAGGTAATTCACCCCTCCACTTT	CATSRDGGNSPLHF
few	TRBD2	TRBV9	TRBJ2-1	TGTGCCAGCAGCGTAGGAGCGGGGGGGCCCCATGAGCAGTTCTTC	CASSVGAGGPHEQFF
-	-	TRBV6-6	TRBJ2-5	TGTGCCAGCAGGGGGGCTTGGGAGACCCAGTACTTC	CASRGAWETQYF
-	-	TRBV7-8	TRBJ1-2	TGTGCCAGCAGCTTAGTTGTCCAGGGGAAATCTGGCTACACCTTC	CASSLVVQGKSGYTF
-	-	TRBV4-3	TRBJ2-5	TGCGCCAGCAGCCAACAGACTAGGGGAGAGACCCAGTACTTC	CASSQQTRGETQYF
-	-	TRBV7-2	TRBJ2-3	TGTGCCAGCAGCCCTACCCGGACGAGGGGGACAGATACGCAGTATTTT	CASSPTRTRGTDTQYF
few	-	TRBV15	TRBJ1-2	TGTGCCACCAGCCAAGCCAGCTATGGCTACACCTTC	CATSQASYGYTF
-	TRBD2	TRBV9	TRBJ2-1	TGTGCCAGCAGCGTAGTTAGCGGGAGCTTCGGGGAGCAGTTCTTC	CASSVVSGSFGEQFF
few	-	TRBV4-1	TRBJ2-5	TGCGCCAGCAGCCAAGATCGAACTATAGAGACCCAGTACTTC	CASSQDRTIETQYF
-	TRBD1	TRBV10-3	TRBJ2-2	TGTGCCATCAGTCGACAGGGAGCGAGCACCGGGGAGCTGTTTTTT	CAISRQGASTGELFF
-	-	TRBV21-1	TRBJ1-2	TGTGCCAGCAGCAAACGGTCCGGGTTCCCGTATGGCTACACCTTC	CASSKRSGFPYGYTF
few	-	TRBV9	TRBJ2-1	TGTGCCAGCAGCGTAGGAGAGTCCTACAATGAGCAGTTCTTC	CASSVGESYNEQFF
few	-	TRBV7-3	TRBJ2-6	TGTGCCAGCAGCTCCAAGACGGCCAGCTCTGGGGCCAACGTCCTGACTTTC	CASSSKTASSGANVLTF
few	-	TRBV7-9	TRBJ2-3	TGTGCCAGCAGCCGTTCCGCCTTACCAGATACGCAGTATTTT	CASSRSALPDTQYF
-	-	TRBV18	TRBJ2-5	TGTGCCAGCTCACCACCGGGAGAAGAGACCCAGTACTTC	CASSPPGEETQYF
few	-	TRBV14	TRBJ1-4	TGTGCCAGCAGCCACCCGGACATGGGGGAAAAACTGTTTTTT	CASSHPDMGEKLFF
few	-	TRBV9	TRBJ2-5	TGTGCCAGCAGCGTGGGGGGATGGGAAGAGACCCAGTACTTC	CASSVGGWEETQYF
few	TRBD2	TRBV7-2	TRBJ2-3	TGTGCCAGCAGCATCAGCGGGAGGGCTAGAGATACGCAGTATTTT	CASSISGRARDTQYF
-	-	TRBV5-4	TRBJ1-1	TGTGCCAGCGCCCGACAGCTGAACACTGAAGCTTTCTTT	CASARQLNTEAFF
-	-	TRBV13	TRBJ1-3	TGTGCCAGCAGCCTCGACAGGAGCTCTGGAAACACCATATATTTT	CASSLDRSSGNTIYF
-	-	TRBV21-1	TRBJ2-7	TGTGCCAGCAGCCCTTCCCGACCTAAGCAGTACTTC	CASSPSRPKQYF
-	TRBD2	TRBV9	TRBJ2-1	TGTGCCAGCAGCGTAGCCCCCGGGAGGACTTACAATGAGCAGTTCTTC	CASSVAPGRTYNEQFF
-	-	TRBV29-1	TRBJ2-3	TGCAGCGCTTCTGGGGGGCACACAGATACGCAGTATTTT	CSASGGHTDTQYF
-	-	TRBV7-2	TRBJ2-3	TGTGCCAGCAGCTTATTTCCGGGGAGCACAGATACGCAGTATTTT	CASSLFPGSTDTQYF
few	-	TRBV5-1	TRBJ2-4	TGCGCCAGCAGTTGGGCGGGGGCCGACAAAAACATTCAGTACTTC	CASSWAGADKNIQYF
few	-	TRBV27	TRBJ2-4	TGTGCCAGCAGGCGGAAAGACTCCCAGCAAAACATTCAGTACTTC	CASRRKDSQQNIQYF
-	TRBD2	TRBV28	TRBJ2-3	TGTGCCAGCAAAGCGGGGGGGCCGCCAGATACGCAGTATTTT	CASKAGGPPDTQYF
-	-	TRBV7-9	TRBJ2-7	TGTGCCAGCAGCTTATTCAGGTCCTACGAGCAGTACTTC	CASSLFRSYEQYF
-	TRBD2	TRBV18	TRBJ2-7	TGTGCCAGCTCCCTCTCCGGACTAGCGATCGCCTACGAGCAGTACTTC	CASSLSGLAIAYEQYF
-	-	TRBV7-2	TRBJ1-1	TGTGCCAGCAGCCGGACGGACGTGAACACTGAAGCTTTCTTT	CASSRTDVNTEAFF
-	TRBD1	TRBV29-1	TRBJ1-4	TGCAGCGTCCTCGGGACAGGGGATGAAAAACTGTTTTTT	CSVLGTGDEKLFF
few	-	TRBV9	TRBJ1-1	TGTGCCAGCAGCGTAGGCCCAGAGAACACTGAAGCTTTCTTT	CASSVGPENTEAFF
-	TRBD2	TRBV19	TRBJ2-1	TGTGCCAGTAGTAAGGCTAGCGGGGCCTACAATGAGCAGTTCTTC	CASSKASGAYNEQFF
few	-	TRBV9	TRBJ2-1	TGTGCCAGCACCAACGCTGGGAGCTCCTACAATGAGCAGTTCTTC	CASTNAGSSYNEQFF
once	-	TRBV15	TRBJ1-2	TGTGCCACCAGCAGAGATCTGACGGGGGGCTACACCTTC	CATSRDLTGGYTF
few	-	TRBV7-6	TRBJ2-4	TGTGCCAGCAGCTTAGTGGGTCCAGGGGCCGAAAACATTCAGTACTTC	CASSLVGPGAENIQYF
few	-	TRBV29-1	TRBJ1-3	TGCAGCGTTGAAGATCCGGAGGCAACTGGAAACACCATATATTTT	CSVEDPEATGNTIYF
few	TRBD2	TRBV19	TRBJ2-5	TGTGCCAGTAGCCGGGGGGTCCAAGAGACCCAGTACTTC	CASSRGVQETQYF
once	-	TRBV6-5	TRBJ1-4	TGTGCCAGCAGTACGACAAGGGCGGGTGAAAAACTGTTTTTT	CASSTTRAGEKLFF
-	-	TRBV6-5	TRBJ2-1	TGTGCCAGCAGTTACCAACGGGAGCAGTTCTTC	CASSYQREQFF
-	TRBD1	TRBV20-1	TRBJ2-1	TGCAGTGCCAACGGACAGGGCAGGGTCTTC	CSANGQGRVF
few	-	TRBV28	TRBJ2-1	TGTGCCAGCAGTTTAAATATTGAGCAGTTCTTC	CASSLNIEQFF
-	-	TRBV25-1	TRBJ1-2	TGTGCCAGCAGTGAAGGCCTCCTCGGTGGCTACACCTTC	CASSEGLLGGYTF